The 32 T cell receptor beta chains reported below all come from one sample, sequenced in a study of blood T cell repertoires in COVID-19 (dated by TCRdb to between 2020 and 2021). Library generation was performed with the immunoSEQ multiplex PCR assay. Here the immuneACCESS table is served through TCRdb, limited to in-frame sequences with V and J called. Missing clones are a known gap in these copies; in checked studies unresolved V genes cover under half, and the rest lacks a known reason. This sample holds about 37,000 clones; 75% to 85% were observed only once. The ten most abundant clones make up roughly 14% of the sample. The sample comprised peripheral blood. Receptors originate from a woman in her 70s with acute or convalescent COVID-19.

The chain links TRBV24-1 to TRBJ1-2, with 7 bases aligning to TRBD1. Germline CDR1 KGHDR, CDR2 SFDVKD. J gave up 0 bases and V 10 bases, and 22 bases lay outside the gene matches. The CDR3 runs to 19 residues. DNA for the CDR3: TGTGCCACAGCTGCAGGACGATCCCACAGGGGCCCTCCTAACTATGGCTACACCTTC. Translation gives CATAAGRSHRGPPNYGYTF.

The chain combines TRBV7-6 with TRBJ2-3; 9 nucleotides agree with TRBD1. V lost 3 bases, J lost 0 bases, and 4 bases stayed unmatched. CDR1 and CDR2 from the germline V gene are SGHVS and FNYEAQ. The CDR3 consists of 16 residues. The CDR3 DNA reads TGTGCCAGCAGCTTCTTCGGACAGGGGAGCACAGATACGCAGTATTTT. It specifies CASSFFGQGSTDTQYF.

The gene calls are TRBV5-6 and TRBJ2-5; D perhaps matches TRBD2 (5 bases). Germline V gene lookup returns CDR1 SGHDT and CDR2 YYEEEE. Trimming shortened V by 7 bases and J by 0 bases, and 16 bases separated the two germline ends. The CDR3 is 15 residues long. The CDR3 is CASSAGGSYQETQYF. As DNA, the CDR3 is TGTGCCAGCTCCGCGGGCGGGTCGTACCAAGAGACCCAGTACTTC. The full variable domain, completed using reference TRBV5-6 and TRBJ2-5, is DAGVTQSPTHLIKTRGQQVTLRCSPKSGHDTVSWYQQALGQGPQFIFQYYEEEERQRGNFPDRFSGHQFPNYSSELNVNALLLGDSALYLCASSAGGSYQETQYFGPGTRLLVL.

This clone turned up a few times. The chain combines TRBV10-3 with TRBJ2-3; 8 bases match TRBD2. The trim removed 10 bases at V and 0 bases at J, leaving 12 bases unmatched. CDR1 is ENHRY, CDR2 SYGVKD, per germline. The CDR3 runs 16 residues. The CDR3 loop reads CATTPPGRGSTDTQYF. The DNA of the CDR3 is TGTGCCACAACCCCCCCCGGGAGGGGGAGCACAGATACGCAGTATTTT.

The V gene is TRBV12-5, the J gene TRBJ1-3; perhaps TRBD1 as D (6 bases). CDR1 is LGHNT and CDR2 is FRNRAP in the germline V gene. The CDR3 runs to 16 residues. The germline V and J ends were trimmed by 11 bases and 0 bases, with 20 bases remaining between them. The CDR3 nucleotides read TGTGCTTCCTATCTGGACAGAGAATACTCTGGAAACACCATATATTTT. This gives the protein CASYLDREYSGNTIYF.

In its sample, this clone was seen a few times. Other DNA sequences in the same sample also yield this CDR3. The chain links TRBV10-3 to TRBJ1-3; no clear D gene. V was trimmed by 6 bases and J by 0 bases, leaving 6 bases between them. Germline V gene sequence: CDR1 ENHRY, CDR2 SYGVKD. The CDR3 consists of 13 residues. CDR3 bases: TGTGCCATCAGAGATAGCTCTGGAAACACCATATATTTT. Protein: CAIRDSSGNTIYF.

A remark on this clone: At one end the junction does not follow the germline gene, possibly because of a read error. CDR3 DNA: TGTGCCAGCAGTGACTCGACAGTTGATACGCAGTATTTT. Encoded protein: CASSDSTVDTQYF. This chain connects TRBV6-2 or TRBV6-3 to TRBJ2-3; D possibly corresponds to TRBD1 (5 bases). Per the germline V gene, CDR1 is MNHEY and CDR2 is SVGEGT. The CDR3 consists of 13 residues.

This clone has at least ten counts. The J gene is TRBJ2-7, the V gene TRBV28; TRBD2 matches at 16 bases. The CDR3 loop spans 16 amino acids. With V trimmed by 5 bases and J by 6 bases, 7 bases remained unmatched. Germline V gene lookup returns CDR1 MDHEN and CDR2 SYDVKM. CDR3 loop: CASSHQGLAGGGEQYF. The CDR3 DNA reads TGTGCCAGCAGTCACCAGGGACTAGCGGGAGGGGGCGAGCAGTACTTC.

J is TRBJ2-3 and V is TRBV12-3 or TRBV12-4; maybe TRBD2 (5 bases). Trimming took off 5 bases at V and 0 bases at J, with 6 bases between the two ends. The CDR3 totals 13 residues. CDR3 nucleotide sequence: TGTGCCAGCAGTCGGACTAGCACAGATACGCAGTATTTT. As protein: CASSRTSTDTQYF.

For the CDR3, the DNA is TGTGCCAGCAGCCCCGGGGGGACTAGAACCTACGAGCAGTACTTC. Translating it yields CASSPGGTRTYEQYF. The rearrangement links TRBV7-2 to TRBJ2-7; TRBD2 agrees at 8 bases. There are 15 residues in the CDR3. Germline V gene lookup returns CDR1 SGHTA and CDR2 FQGNSA. Trimming cost V 5 bases and J 2 bases; bases outside gene matches: 8.

This clone was detected once. V usage is TRBV6-6 and J usage is TRBJ2-7; weak D call: TRBD2 (6 bases). CDR3 length: 13 amino acids. The germline V and J ends were trimmed by 2 bases and 7 bases, with 12 bases remaining between them. Germline CDR1 is MNHNY and CDR2 is SVGAGI (reference sequence). CDR3 nucleotides: TGTGCCAGCAGTTACGCGGGGATCGGAGAGCAGTACTTC. Amino acid sequence: CASSYAGIGEQYF.

This clone was seen a handful of times. The chain uses TRBV18 and TRBJ2-1, with D perhaps TRBD2 (6 bases). V lost 6 bases, J lost 8 bases, and 17 bases lay in between. Germline values: CDR1 KGHSH, CDR2 LQKENI. This CDR3 spans 14 amino acids. In DNA form, the CDR3 reads TGTGCCAGCTCGCCCGTCAACGGGGGTTATGAGCAGTTCTTC. Its protein is CASSPVNGGYEQFF. Drawing the rest from reference TRBV18 and TRBJ2-1, the complete variable domain is NAGVMQNPRHLVRRRGQEARLRCSPMKGHSHVYWYRQLPEEGLKFMVYLQKENIIDESGMPKERFSAEFPKEGPSILRIQQVVRGDSAAYFCASSPVNGGYEQFFGPGTRLTVL.

This clone showed up just once. The chain uses TRBV29-1 and TRBJ2-1, with 11 nucleotides matching TRBD2. CDR3 size: 13 residues. V lost 8 bases and J lost 12; bases outside the gene matches: 12. CDR1 is SQVTM and CDR2 is ANQGSEA in the germline V gene. The CDR3: CSILAGGLFGQFF. CDR3 DNA: TGCAGCATCCTAGCGGGAGGCCTCTTTGGGCAGTTCTTC.

The chain carries TRBV14 and TRBJ1-3; no clear D gene. Trimming cost V 5 bases and J 1 base, with 9 bases left between them. Germline V lookup: CDR1 SGHDN, CDR2 FVKESK. The CDR3 extends over 14 amino acids. CDR3 amino acids: CASSARVSGNTIYF. The CDR3 bases are TGTGCCAGCAGCGCGAGGGTTTCTGGAAACACCATATATTTT.

The chain recombines TRBV5-1 with TRBJ1-1; D remains unclear. CDR1 and CDR2 from the germline V gene are SGHRS and YFSETQ. Trimming pared 3 bases from V and 0 bases from J, leaving 6 bases between. The CDR3 covers 13 residues. CDR3: CASSSSLNTEAFF. The CDR3 DNA follows: TGCGCCAGCAGCTCGAGTTTGAACACTGAAGCTTTCTTT.

This clone was found a few times. V and J are TRBV7-9 and TRBJ2-1, with D unresolved. The CDR3 is made up of 13 amino acids. Germline-derived CDR1 and CDR2 are SEHNR and FQNEAQ (reference sequence). Trimming cost V 7 bases and J 5 bases, with 12 bases left between them. The CDR3 DNA sequence: TGTGCCAGCATCCAAGAGAATCACAATGAGCAGTTCTTC. Amino acid sequence: CASIQENHNEQFF.

In this sample, this clone turned up a few times. This chain connects TRBV11-1 to TRBJ1-1; 8 bases are a match to TRBD1. Germline CDR1 reads SGHAT; CDR2 reads FQDESV (reference sequence). V trimming: 4 bases; J trimming: 5 bases; junction bases outside the gene matches: 3. This CDR3 is 13 amino acids long. The CDR3 region has the DNA TGTGCCAGCAGCTGGACAGGGAAGACTGAAGCTTTCTTT. It specifies CASSWTGKTEAFF.

In this sample, this clone turned up a few times. The rearrangement joins TRBV29-1 to TRBJ2-2; possible D gene TRBD2, 7 bases. CDR1 is SQVTM and CDR2 is ANQGSEA in the germline V gene. V shed 6 bases and J shed 7 bases, with 12 bases lying between them. CDR3 length: 12 residues. The CDR3 region is CSVHGGLGELFF. The DNA of the CDR3 is TGCAGCGTCCACGGGGGGCTCGGGGAGCTGTTTTTT.

This clone occurred once. The chain links TRBV28 to TRBJ2-7; D may be TRBD1 (6 bases). V lost 6 bases and J lost 4, with 19 bases in between. The CDR3 contains 15 residues. The V gene's germline CDR1 is MDHEN and CDR2 SYDVKM. The CDR3 protein is CASRGDTGPNYEQYF. The CDR3 DNA sequence: TGTGCCAGCAGGGGGGACACAGGGCCCAATTACGAGCAGTACTTC.

CDR3 sequence: CASSTSANYGYTF. DNA of the CDR3: TGTGCCAGCAGCACGTCAGCGAACTATGGCTACACCTTC. The chain couples TRBV11-2 to TRBJ1-2; D unresolved. Germline V lookup: CDR1 SGHAT, CDR2 FQNNGV. Deletions cut 5 bases from V and 2 bases from J, with 9 bases between. This CDR3 region has 13 residues.

This chain links TRBV24-1 with TRBJ2-5; possibly TRBD2 for D (5 bases). This CDR3 region has 13 residues. V lost 5 bases, J lost 4 bases, and 10 bases lay in between. In germline, CDR1 is KGHDR, CDR2 SFDVKD. Written as DNA, the CDR3 is TGTGCCACCAGTGTCGAGGGAGCAGAGACCCAGTACTTC. This encodes CATSVEGAETQYF.

The J gene is TRBJ2-7, the V gene TRBV18; maybe TRBD1 (6 bases). Trimming stripped 0 bases from V and 6 bases from J, with 12 bases between. This CDR3 has 14 residues. CDR1 is KGHSH and CDR2 is LQKENI in the germline V gene. CDR3 region: CASSPPYRDGEQYF. Here the CDR3 DNA reads TGTGCCAGCTCACCACCGTACAGGGACGGCGAGCAGTACTTC.

The chain combines TRBV19 with TRBJ1-4; D perhaps matches TRBD1 (6 bases). The CDR3 has 16 residues. Germline assignment: CDR1 LNHDA and CDR2 SQIVND (reference sequence). Deletions cut 5 bases from V and 5 bases from J, with 18 bases between. CDR3 region: CASSPAGEPSNEKLFF. DNA of the CDR3: TGTGCCAGTAGTCCGGCAGGGGAGCCCTCCAATGAAAAACTGTTTTTT.

The V and J genes are TRBV7-8 and TRBJ1-3; no definite D call. The germline CDR1 and CDR2 sequences are SGHVS and FQNEAQ. This CDR3 has 15 amino acids. The V end was cut by 1 base, the J end by 0 bases, with 7 bases between. In DNA form, the CDR3 reads TGTGCCAGCAGCTTAGAGCGGTTCTCTGGAAACACCATATATTTT. The encoded protein is CASSLERFSGNTIYF.

The chain is built from TRBV19 and TRBJ1-6; D remains ambiguous. Germline V CDR1 and CDR2: LNHDA, SQIVND (reference sequence). The CDR3 totals 14 residues. The V end was cut by 8 bases, the J end by 10 bases, with 18 bases between. CDR3 amino acids: CASLALLERSPLHF. The CDR3 nucleotides read TGTGCCAGTCTGGCACTCCTGGAGAGGTCACCCCTCCACTTT. Drawing the rest from reference TRBV19 and TRBJ1-6, the complete variable domain is DGGITQSPKYLFRKEGQNVTLSCEQNLNHDAMYWYRQDPGQGLRLIYYSQIVNDFQKGDIAEGYSVSREKKESFPLTVTSAQKNPTAFYLCASLALLERSPLHFGNGTRLTVT.

This clone was counted once. The rearrangement joins TRBV10-3 to TRBJ1-2; possibly TRBD1 for D (6 bases). Germline lookup yields CDR1 ENHRY and CDR2 SYGVKD. V was pared by 5 bases and J by 7 bases, with 14 bases between. The CDR3 has 13 residues. The chain's CDR3 is CAISKQGFPGYTF. Written as DNA, the CDR3 is TGTGCCATCAGTAAACAGGGATTCCCTGGCTACACCTTC.

The V and J genes are TRBV5-1 and TRBJ2-3, with 13 bases aligning to TRBD2. The germline V gene encodes CDR1 SGHRS and CDR2 YFSETQ. The CDR3 runs to 15 residues. Trimming at V came to 4 bases and at J to 5 bases, leaving 4 bases not matched to a gene. CDR3 sequence: CASSVRLAGGDTQYF. The CDR3 DNA sequence: TGCGCCAGCAGCGTCAGACTAGCGGGAGGAGATACGCAGTATTTT.

The gene calls are TRBV5-4 and TRBJ2-3; 10 bases match TRBD2. CDR1 SGHNT and CDR2 YYREEE come from the germline V gene (reference sequence). The CDR3 covers 16 residues. The junction had 9 bases not matched to a gene; V was cut back by 4 bases and J by 4 bases. The CDR3 DNA reads TGTGCCAGCAGCCTCTCTAGCGGGAGAGGGGCAGATACGCAGTATTTT. Translated: CASSLSSGRGADTQYF.

In nucleotides, the CDR3 is TGCAGTGCTAGTGGGGACTACTACAATGAGCAGTTCTTC. Translated: CSASGDYYNEQFF. The V call is TRBV20-1, the J call TRBJ2-1; 7 positions agree with TRBD2. The germline gives CDR1 DFQATT, CDR2 SNEGSKA (reference sequence). The V segment lost 3 bases and the J segment 3 bases; nucleotides outside the gene matches: 2. This CDR3 contains 13 residues.

This chain uses TRBV29-1 with TRBJ2-3; possible D gene TRBD2, 6 bases. From germline, CDR1 is SQVTM and CDR2 ANQGSEA. The CDR3 runs to 13 residues. The CDR3 DNA sequence: TGCAGTGACTTGCGGGGCATGACAGATACGCAGTATTTT. This gives the protein CSDLRGMTDTQYF.

J is TRBJ2-1 and V is TRBV7-2; 9 nucleotides agree with TRBD1. V gave up 1 base and J gave up 2 bases; unmatched junction bases: 3. The CDR3 runs to 16 residues. Germline V gene sequence: CDR1 SGHTA, CDR2 FQGNSA. CDR3 sequence reads: CASSLVRTGAYNEQFF. Here the CDR3 DNA reads TGTGCCAGCAGCTTAGTTCGGACAGGGGCCTACAATGAGCAGTTCTTC.

This CDR3 reads CASSLAVGLAGRTDTQYF. Written as DNA, the CDR3 is TGTGCCAGCAGCTTAGCGGTTGGACTAGCGGGGCGCACAGATACGCAGTATTTT. V usage is TRBV7-9 and J usage is TRBJ2-3; the match to TRBD2 covers 12 bases. V trimming: 0 bases; J trimming: 1 base; junction bases outside the gene matches: 5. The CDR3 has 18 residues. Germline V gene lookup returns CDR1 SEHNR and CDR2 FQNEAQ (reference sequence).